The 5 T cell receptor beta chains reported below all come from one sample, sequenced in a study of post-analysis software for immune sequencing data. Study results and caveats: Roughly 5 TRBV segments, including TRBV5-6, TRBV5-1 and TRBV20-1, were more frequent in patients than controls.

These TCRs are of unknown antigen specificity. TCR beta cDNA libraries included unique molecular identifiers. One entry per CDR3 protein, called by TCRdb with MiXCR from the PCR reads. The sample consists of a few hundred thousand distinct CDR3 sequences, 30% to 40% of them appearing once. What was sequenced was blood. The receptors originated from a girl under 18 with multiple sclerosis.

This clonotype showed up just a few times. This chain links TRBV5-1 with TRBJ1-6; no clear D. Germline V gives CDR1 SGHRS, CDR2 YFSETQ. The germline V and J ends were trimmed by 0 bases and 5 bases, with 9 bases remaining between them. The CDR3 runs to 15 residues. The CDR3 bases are TGCGCCAGCAGCTTGGGAGAGGGAGATAATTCACCCCTCCACTTT. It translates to CASSLGEGDNSPLHF.

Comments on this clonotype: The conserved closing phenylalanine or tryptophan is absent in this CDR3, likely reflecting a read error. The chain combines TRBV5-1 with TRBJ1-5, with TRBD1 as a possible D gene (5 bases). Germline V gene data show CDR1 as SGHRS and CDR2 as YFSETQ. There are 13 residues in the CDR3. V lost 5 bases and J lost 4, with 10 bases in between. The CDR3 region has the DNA TGCGCCAGCAGTTTAAACAGGAATCAGCCCCAGCATGTT. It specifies CASSLNRNQPQHV.

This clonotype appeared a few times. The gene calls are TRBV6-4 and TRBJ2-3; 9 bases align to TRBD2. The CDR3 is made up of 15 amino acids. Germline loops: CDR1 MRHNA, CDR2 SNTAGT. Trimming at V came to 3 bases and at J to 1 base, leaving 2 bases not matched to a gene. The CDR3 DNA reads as TGTGCCAGCAGTGAGGGACTAGCAGGCACAGATACGCAGTATTTT. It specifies CASSEGLAGTDTQYF.

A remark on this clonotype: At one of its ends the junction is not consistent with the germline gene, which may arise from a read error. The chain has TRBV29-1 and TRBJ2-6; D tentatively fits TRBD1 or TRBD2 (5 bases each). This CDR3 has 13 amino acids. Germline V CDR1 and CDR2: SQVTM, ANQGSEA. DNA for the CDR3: TGCAGCGTTGTGCGCTCTGGGGCCAACGTCCGGACTTTT. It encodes CSVVRSGANVRTF.

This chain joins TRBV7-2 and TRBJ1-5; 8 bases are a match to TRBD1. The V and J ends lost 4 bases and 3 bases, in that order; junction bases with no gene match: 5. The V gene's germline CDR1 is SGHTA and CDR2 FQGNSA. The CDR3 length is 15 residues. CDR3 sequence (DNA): TGTGCCAGCAGCTCCCAGGGGGCTGACAATCAGCCCCAGCATTTT. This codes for CASSSQGADNQPQHF.